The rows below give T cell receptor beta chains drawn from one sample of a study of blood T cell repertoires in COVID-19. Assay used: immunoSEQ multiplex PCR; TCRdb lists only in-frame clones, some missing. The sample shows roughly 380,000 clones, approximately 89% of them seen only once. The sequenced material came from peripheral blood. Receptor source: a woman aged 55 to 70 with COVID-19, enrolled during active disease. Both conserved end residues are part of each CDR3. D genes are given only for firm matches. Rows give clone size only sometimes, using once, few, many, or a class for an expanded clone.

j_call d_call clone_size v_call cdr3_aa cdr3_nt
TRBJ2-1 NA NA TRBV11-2 CASSLAGDHNEQFF TGTGCCAGCAGCTTAGCGGGGGACCACAATGAGCAGTTCTTC
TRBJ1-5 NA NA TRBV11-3 CASRPNPIRKPQHF TGTGCCAGCAGGCCCAACCCCATTAGAAAGCCCCAGCATTTT
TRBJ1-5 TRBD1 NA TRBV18 CASSPPVSGGFNQPQHF TGTGCCAGCTCACCACCCGTCTCAGGGGGCTTCAATCAGCCCCAGCATTTT
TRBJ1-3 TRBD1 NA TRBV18 CASSRQGNSGNTIYF TGTGCCAGCTCACGACAGGGTAACTCTGGAAACACCATATATTTT
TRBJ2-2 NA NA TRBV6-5 CASKRGRGNTGELFF TGTGCCAGCAAAAGAGGCAGGGGGAACACCGGGGAGCTGTTTTTT
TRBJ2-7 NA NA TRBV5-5 CASSKYGGEQYF TGTGCCAGCAGCAAATACGGTGGCGAGCAGTACTTC
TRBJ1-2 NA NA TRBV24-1 CATSDPRGYGYTF TGTGCCACCAGTGATCCGCGGGGGTACGGCTACACCTTC
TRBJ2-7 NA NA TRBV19 CASRTGGGGSYEQYF TGTGCCAGTAGAACCGGAGGGGGGGGCAGCTACGAGCAGTACTTC
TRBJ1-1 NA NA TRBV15 CATSRDAGAPEAFF TGTGCCACCAGCAGAGACGCGGGAGCCCCTGAAGCTTTCTTT
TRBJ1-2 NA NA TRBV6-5 CASSYPEAWGYTF TGTGCCAGCAGTTACCCCGAGGCGTGGGGCTACACCTTC
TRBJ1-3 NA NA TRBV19 CASRAGSSGNTIYF TGTGCCAGTAGGGCCGGGAGCTCTGGAAACACCATATATTTT
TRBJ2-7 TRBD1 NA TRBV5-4 CASSLPGTGVYEQYF TGTGCCAGCAGCTTGCCCGGGACAGGGGTGTACGAGCAGTACTTC
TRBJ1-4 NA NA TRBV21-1 CASSKGYRVPEKLFF TGTGCCAGCAGCAAAGGGTACAGGGTTCCTGAAAAACTGTTTTTT
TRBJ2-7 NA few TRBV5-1 CASKYLLADSYEQYF TGCGCCAGCAAGTACCTGCTGGCAGACTCCTACGAGCAGTACTTC
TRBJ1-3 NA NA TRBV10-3 CATAEVGGAGNTIYF TGTGCCACCGCTGAGGTGGGGGGAGCTGGAAACACCATATATTTT
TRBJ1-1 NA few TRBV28 CASSLVGGGTEAFF TGTGCCAGCAGTTTAGTAGGAGGAGGGACTGAAGCTTTCTTT
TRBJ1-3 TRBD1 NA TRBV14 CASSSRTGGYGNTIYF TGTGCCAGCAGCTCACGGACAGGGGGCTATGGAAACACCATATATTTT
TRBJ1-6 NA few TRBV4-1 CASSQEGHNSPLHF TGCGCCAGCAGCCAAGAGGGGCATAATTCACCCCTCCACTTT
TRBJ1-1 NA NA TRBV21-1 CASGGGPEAFF TGTGCCAGCGGGGGAGGGCCTGAAGCTTTCTTT
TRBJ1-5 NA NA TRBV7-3 CASSLSRQVIIPRIQPQHF TGTGCCAGCAGCTTAAGCCGCCAGGTAATCATCCCTCGAATCCAGCCCCAGCATTTT
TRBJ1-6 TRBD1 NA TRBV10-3 CATRGPSYNSPLHF TGTGCCACCAGGGGGCCTTCCTATAATTCACCCCTCCACTTT
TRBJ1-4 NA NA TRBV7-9 CASSPPGQEKLFF TGTGCCAGCAGCCCGCCCGGACAGGAAAAACTGTTTTTT
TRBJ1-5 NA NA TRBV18 CASSPRAVPGGNQPQHF TGTGCCAGCTCACCACGCGCGGTGCCGGGGGGCAATCAGCCCCAGCATTTT
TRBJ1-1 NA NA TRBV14 CASSQLTGTKGTEAFF TGTGCCAGCAGCCAATTAACAGGGACTAAGGGCACTGAAGCTTTCTTT
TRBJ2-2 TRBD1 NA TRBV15 CATERQGGTGELFF TGTGCCACGGAGAGACAGGGGGGGACCGGGGAGCTGTTTTTT
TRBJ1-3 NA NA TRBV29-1 CSVEDRGGAGGNTIYF TGCAGCGTTGAAGACCGAGGCGGTGCGGGGGGAAACACCATATATTTT
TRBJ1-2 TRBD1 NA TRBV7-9 CASSRRGLSYGYTF TGTGCCAGCAGCCGCAGGGGGCTTAGCTATGGCTACACCTTC
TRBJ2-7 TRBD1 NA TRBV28 CASSAYFSRTGGIDEQYF TGTGCCAGCAGTGCCTACTTCTCACGGACAGGGGGGATAGACGAGCAGTACTTC
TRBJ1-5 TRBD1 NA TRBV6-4 CAKIQGVSNQPQHF TGTGCCAAAATACAGGGGGTAAGCAATCAGCCCCAGCATTTT
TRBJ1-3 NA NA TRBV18 CASSLVGSGNTIYF TGTGCCAGCTCCCTAGTTGGCTCTGGAAACACCATATATTTT
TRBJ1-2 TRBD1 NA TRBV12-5 CASGFSGGYGYTF TGTGCTAGTGGTTTTTCAGGGGGCTATGGCTACACCTTC
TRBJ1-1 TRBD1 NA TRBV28 CASSPLGTGGTEAFF TGTGCCAGCAGTCCCCTTGGGACAGGGGGGACTGAAGCTTTCTTT
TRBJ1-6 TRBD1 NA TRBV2 CASTRDSNYNSPLHF TGTGCCAGCACTAGGGACAGCAACTATAATTCACCCCTCCACTTT
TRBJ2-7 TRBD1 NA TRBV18 CASSSDRDEQYF TGTGCCAGCTCATCCGACAGGGACGAGCAGTACTTC
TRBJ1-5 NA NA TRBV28 CASSLDRYQPQHF TGTGCCAGCAGTTTAGACAGATATCAGCCCCAGCATTTT
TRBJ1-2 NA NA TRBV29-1 CSVRTATNYGYTF TGCAGCGTTCGGACAGCTACTAACTATGGCTACACCTTC
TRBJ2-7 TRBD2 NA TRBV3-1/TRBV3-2 CASSQEIGTTSFF TGTGCCAGCAGCCAAGAAATAGGGACTACCAGTTTCTTC
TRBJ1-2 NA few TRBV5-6 CASSAGGPFDANYGYTF TGTGCCAGCAGCGCCGGGGGGCCATTCGATGCTAACTATGGCTACACCTTC
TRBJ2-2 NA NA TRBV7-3 CASSPKRGHGELFF TGTGCCAGCAGCCCGAAAAGGGGCCACGGGGAGCTGTTTTTT
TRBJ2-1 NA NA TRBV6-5 CASVSRAHEQFF TGTGCCAGCGTCAGCAGGGCCCATGAGCAGTTCTTC
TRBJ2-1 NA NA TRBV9 CASSVRDNEQFF TGTGCCAGCAGCGTACGGGACAATGAGCAGTTCTTC
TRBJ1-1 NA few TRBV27 CASSRNGQLNTEAFF TGTGCCAGCAGCCGCAACGGACAGCTGAACACTGAAGCTTTCTTT
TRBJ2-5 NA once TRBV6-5 CASSYGGSTETQYF TGTGCCAGCAGTTACGGGGGGTCTACAGAGACCCAGTACTTC
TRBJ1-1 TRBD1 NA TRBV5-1 CASSLEGGQGHTEAFF TGCGCCAGCAGCTTGGAGGGGGGACAGGGGCACACTGAAGCTTTCTTT
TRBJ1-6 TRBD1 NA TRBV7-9 CASSLEGTGFSPLHF TGTGCCAGCAGCTTAGAGGGGACAGGGTTTTCACCCCTCCACTTT
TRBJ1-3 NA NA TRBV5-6 CASSLATFSGNTIYF TGTGCCAGCAGCTTGGCGACTTTCTCTGGAAACACCATATATTTT
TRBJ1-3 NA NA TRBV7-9 CASNYAVSGNTIYF TGTGCCAGCAACTACGCAGTCTCTGGAAACACCATATATTTT
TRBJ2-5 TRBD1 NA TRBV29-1 CSVSGQQETQYF TGCAGCGTCTCGGGACAGCAAGAGACCCAGTACTTC
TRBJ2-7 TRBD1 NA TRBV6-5 CASSMSGGMAYEQYF TGTGCCAGCAGCATGTCAGGGGGCATGGCCTACGAGCAGTACTTC
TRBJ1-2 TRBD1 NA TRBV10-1 CASSVGTGGAYGYGYTF TGCGCCAGCAGTGTGGGGACAGGGGGCGCATACGGCTATGGCTACACCTTC
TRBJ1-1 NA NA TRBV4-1 CASSDPGVGVGEAFF TGCGCCAGCAGCGATCCTGGGGTCGGGGTCGGTGAAGCTTTCTTT
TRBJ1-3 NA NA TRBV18 CASSHTTIQSSGNTIYF TGTGCCAGCTCTCATACAACAATCCAAAGCTCTGGAAACACCATATATTTT
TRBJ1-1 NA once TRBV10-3 CAIPRAGGMNTEAFF TGTGCCATCCCTCGGGCGGGGGGGATGAACACTGAAGCTTTCTTT
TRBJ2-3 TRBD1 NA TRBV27 CASSLRRTGPSTDTQYF TGTGCCAGCAGTCTCCGAAGGACAGGACCTAGCACAGATACGCAGTATTTT
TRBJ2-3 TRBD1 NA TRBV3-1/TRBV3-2 CASSQRGGGDTQYF TGTGCCAGCAGCCAACGAGGGGGCGGAGATACGCAGTATTTT
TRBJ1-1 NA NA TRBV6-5 CASSYSTQLNTEAFF TGTGCCAGCAGTTACTCGACACAGCTGAACACTGAAGCTTTCTTT